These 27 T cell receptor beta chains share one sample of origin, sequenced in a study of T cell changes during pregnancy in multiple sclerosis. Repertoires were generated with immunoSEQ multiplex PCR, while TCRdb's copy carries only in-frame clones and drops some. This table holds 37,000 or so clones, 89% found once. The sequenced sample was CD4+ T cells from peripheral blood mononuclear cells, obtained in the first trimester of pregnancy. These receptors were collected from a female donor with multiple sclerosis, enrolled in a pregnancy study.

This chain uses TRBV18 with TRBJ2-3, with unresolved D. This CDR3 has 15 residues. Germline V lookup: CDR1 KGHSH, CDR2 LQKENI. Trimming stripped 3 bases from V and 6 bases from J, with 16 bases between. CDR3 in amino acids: CASSPPEANGDTQYF. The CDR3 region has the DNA TGTGCCAGCTCACCGCCCGAGGCTAACGGGGATACGCAGTATTTT. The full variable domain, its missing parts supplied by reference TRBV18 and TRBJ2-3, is NAGVMQNPRHLVRRRGQEARLRCSPMKGHSHVYWYRQLPEEGLKFMVYLQKENIIDESGMPKERFSAEFPKEGPSILRIQQVVRGDSAAYFCASSPPEANGDTQYFGPGTRLTVL.

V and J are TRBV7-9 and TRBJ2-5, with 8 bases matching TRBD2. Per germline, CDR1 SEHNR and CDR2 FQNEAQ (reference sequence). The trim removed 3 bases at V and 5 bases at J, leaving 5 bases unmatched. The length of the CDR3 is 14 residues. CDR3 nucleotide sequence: TGTGCCAGCAGCTTTACGGGAGGGCCGGAGACCCAGTACTTC. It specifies CASSFTGGPETQYF.

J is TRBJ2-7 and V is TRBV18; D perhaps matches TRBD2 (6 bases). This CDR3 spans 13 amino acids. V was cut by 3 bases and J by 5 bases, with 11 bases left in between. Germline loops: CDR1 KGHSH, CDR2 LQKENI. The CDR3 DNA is TGTGCCAGCTCACCCAATGGAGGGCACGAGCAGTACTTC. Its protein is CASSPNGGHEQYF.

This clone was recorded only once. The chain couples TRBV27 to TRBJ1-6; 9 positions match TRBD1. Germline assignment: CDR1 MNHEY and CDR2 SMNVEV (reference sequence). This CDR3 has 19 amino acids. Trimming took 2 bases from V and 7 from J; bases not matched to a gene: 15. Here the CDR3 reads CASSLTGDWAGTGNSPLHF. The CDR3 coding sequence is TGTGCCAGCAGTTTAACAGGTGATTGGGCCGGGACAGGGAATTCACCCCTCCACTTT.

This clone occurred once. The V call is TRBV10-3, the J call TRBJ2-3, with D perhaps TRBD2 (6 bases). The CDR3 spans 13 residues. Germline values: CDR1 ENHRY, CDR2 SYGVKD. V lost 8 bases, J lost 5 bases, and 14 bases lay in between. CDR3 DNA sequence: TGTGCCATCCGGACGGGAGAGGGAGATACGCAGTATTTT. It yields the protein CAIRTGEGDTQYF.

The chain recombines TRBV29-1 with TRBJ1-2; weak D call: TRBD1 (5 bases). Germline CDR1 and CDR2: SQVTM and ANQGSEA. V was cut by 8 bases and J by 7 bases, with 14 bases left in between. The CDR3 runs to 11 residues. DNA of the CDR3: TGCAGCTCGCCCAGGGAAAGTGGCTACACCTTC. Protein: CSSPRESGYTF.

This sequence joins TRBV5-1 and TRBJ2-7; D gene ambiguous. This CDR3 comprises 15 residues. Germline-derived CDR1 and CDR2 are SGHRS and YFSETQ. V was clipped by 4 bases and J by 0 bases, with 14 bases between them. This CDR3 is CASSPAAAHSYEQYF. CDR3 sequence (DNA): TGCGCCAGCAGCCCGGCGGCGGCCCACTCCTACGAGCAGTACTTC. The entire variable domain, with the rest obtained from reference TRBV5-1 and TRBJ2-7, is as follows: KAGVTQTPRYLIKTRGQQVTLSCSPISGHRSVSWYQQTPGQGLQFLFEYFSETQRNKGNFPGRFSGRQFSNSRSEMNVSTLELGDSALYLCASSPAAAHSYEQYFGPGTRLTVT.

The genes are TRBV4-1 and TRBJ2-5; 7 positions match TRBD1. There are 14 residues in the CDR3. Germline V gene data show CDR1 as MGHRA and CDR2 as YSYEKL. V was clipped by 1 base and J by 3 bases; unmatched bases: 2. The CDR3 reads CASSQGDREETQYF. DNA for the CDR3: TGCGCCAGCAGCCAAGGGGACAGAGAAGAGACCCAGTACTTC.

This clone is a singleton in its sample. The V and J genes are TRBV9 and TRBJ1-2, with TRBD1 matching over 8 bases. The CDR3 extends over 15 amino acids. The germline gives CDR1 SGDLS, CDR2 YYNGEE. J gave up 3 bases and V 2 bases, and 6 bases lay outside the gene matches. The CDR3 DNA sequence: TGTGCCAGCAGCGTTTCCCCAGGGGGCGACTATGGCTACACCTTC. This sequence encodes CASSVSPGGDYGYTF. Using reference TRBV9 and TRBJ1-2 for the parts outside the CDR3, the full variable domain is DSGVTQTPKHLITATGQRVTLRCSPRSGDLSVYWYQQSLDQGLQFLIQYYNGEERAKGNILERFSAQQFPDLHSELNLSSLELGDSALYFCASSVSPGGDYGYTFGSGTRLTVV.

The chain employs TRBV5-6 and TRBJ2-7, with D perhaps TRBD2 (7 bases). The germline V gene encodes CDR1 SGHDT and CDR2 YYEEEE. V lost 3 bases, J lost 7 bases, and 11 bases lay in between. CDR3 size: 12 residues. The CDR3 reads CASSWGGWEQYF. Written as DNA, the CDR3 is TGTGCCAGCAGCTGGGGGGGCTGGGAGCAGTACTTC.

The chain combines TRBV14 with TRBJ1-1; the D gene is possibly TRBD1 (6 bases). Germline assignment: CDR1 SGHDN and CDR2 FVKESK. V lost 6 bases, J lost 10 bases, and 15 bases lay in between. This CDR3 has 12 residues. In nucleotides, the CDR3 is TGTGCCAGCAGGGGCCAGGGGCCAGTAGCTTTCTTT. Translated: CASRGQGPVAFF.

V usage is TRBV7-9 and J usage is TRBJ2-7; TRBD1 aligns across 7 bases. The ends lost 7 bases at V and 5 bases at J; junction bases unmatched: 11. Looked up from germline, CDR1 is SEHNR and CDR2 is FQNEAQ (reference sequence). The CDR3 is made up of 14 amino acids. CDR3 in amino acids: CASTDRENRHEQYF. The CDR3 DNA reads TGTGCCAGCACAGACAGGGAAAATCGCCACGAGCAGTACTTC.

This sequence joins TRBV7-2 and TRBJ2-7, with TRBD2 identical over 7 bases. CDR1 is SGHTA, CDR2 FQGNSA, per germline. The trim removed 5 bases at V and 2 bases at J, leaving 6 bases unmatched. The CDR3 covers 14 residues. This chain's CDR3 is CASSRFAGAYEQYF. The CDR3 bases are TGTGCCAGCAGCCGATTTGCGGGGGCCTACGAGCAGTACTTC. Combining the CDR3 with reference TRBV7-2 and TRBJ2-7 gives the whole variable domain GAGVSQSPSNKVTEKGKDVELRCDPISGHTALYWYRQSLGQGLEFLIYFQGNSAPDKSGLPSDRFSAERTGGSVSTLTIQRTQQEDSAVYLCASSRFAGAYEQYFGPGTRLTVT.

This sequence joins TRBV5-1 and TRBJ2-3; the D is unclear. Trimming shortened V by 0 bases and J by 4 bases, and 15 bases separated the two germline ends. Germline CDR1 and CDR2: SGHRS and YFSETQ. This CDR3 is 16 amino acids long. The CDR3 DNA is TGCGCCAGCAGCTTGGAGGTAGCCGCTGCATCAGATACGCAGTATTTT. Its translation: CASSLEVAAASDTQYF.

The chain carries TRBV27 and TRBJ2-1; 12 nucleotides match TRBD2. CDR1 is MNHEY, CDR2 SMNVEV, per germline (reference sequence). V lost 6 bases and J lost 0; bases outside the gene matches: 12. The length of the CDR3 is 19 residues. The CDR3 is CASSSSSSGGVSSYNEQFF. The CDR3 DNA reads TGTGCCAGCAGCAGTTCTTCTAGCGGGGGGGTAAGCTCCTACAATGAGCAGTTCTTC.

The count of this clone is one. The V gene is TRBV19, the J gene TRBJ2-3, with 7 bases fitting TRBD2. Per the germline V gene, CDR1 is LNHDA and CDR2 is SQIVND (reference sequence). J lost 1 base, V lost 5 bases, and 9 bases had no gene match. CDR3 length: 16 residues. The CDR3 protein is CASSFSIRGGTDTQYF. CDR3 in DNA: TGTGCCAGTAGTTTCTCCATTCGGGGGGGCACAGATACGCAGTATTTT.

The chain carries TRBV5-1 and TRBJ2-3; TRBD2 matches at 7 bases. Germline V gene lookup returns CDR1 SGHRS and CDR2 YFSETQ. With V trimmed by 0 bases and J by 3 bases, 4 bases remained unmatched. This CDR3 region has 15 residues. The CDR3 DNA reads TGCGCCAGCAGCTTGGGCGGGAGCGTGACAGATACGCAGTATTTT. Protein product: CASSLGGSVTDTQYF.

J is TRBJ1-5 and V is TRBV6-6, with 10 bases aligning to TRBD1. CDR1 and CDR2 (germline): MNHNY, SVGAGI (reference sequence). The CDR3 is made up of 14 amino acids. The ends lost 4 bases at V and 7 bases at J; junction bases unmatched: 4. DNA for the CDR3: TGTGCCAGCAGTTGGGACAGGGGAAACCAGCCCCAGCATTTT. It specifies CASSWDRGNQPQHF.

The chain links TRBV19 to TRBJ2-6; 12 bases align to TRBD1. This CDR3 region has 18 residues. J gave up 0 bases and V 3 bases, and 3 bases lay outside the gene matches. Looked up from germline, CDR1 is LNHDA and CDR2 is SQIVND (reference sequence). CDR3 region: CASSMVGQGASGANVLTF. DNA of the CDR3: TGTGCCAGTAGTATGGTGGGACAGGGGGCCTCTGGGGCCAACGTCCTGACTTTC.

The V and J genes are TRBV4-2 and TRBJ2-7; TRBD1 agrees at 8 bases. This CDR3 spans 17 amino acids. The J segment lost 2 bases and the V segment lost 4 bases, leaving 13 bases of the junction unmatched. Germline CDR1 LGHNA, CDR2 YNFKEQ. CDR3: CASSPRYGQGSTYEQYF. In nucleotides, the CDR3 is TGTGCCAGCAGCCCTCGTTACGGACAGGGTTCAACCTACGAGCAGTACTTC.

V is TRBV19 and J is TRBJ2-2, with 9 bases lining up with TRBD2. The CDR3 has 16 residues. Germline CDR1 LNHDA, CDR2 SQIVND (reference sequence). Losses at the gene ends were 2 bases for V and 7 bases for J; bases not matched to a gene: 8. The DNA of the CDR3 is TGTGCCAGTAGTATATGGGCGGGGGGGCTGGACGGGGAGCTGTTTTTT. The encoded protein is CASSIWAGGLDGELFF.

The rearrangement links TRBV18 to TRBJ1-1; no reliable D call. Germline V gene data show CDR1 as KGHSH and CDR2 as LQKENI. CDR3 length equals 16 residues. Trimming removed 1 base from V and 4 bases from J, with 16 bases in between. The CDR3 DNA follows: TGTGCCAGCTCACCACGTCCCTCACCCCCGGGCACTGAAGCTTTCTTT. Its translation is CASSPRPSPPGTEAFF. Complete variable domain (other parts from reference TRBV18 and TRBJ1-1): NAGVMQNPRHLVRRRGQEARLRCSPMKGHSHVYWYRQLPEEGLKFMVYLQKENIIDESGMPKERFSAEFPKEGPSILRIQQVVRGDSAAYFCASSPRPSPPGTEAFFGQGTRLTVV.

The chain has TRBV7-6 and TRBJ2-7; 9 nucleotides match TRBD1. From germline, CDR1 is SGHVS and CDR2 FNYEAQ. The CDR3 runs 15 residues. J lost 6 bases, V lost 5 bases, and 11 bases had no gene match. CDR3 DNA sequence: TGTGCCAGCAGCCCGGAATGGGACAGGGTGAGCGAGCAGTACTTC. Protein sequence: CASSPEWDRVSEQYF.

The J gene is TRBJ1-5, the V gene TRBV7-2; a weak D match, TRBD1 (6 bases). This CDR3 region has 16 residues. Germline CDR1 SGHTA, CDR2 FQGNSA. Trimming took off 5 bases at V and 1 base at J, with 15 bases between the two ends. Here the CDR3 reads CASSERTGISNQPQHF. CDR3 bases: TGTGCCAGCAGCGAAAGAACAGGGATCAGCAATCAGCCCCAGCATTTT.

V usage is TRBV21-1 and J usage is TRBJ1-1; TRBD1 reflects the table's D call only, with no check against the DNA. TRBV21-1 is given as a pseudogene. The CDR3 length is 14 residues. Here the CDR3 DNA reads TGTGCCAGCAGCACCTTCAGGGGGAACACTGAAGCTTTCTTT. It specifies CASSTFRGNTEAFF.

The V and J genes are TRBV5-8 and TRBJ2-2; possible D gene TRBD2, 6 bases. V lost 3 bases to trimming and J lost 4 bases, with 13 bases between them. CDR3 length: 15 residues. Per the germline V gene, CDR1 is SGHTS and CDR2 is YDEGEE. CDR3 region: CASSWGVWSTGELFF. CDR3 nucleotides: TGTGCCAGCAGCTGGGGGGTTTGGAGCACCGGGGAGCTGTTTTTT.

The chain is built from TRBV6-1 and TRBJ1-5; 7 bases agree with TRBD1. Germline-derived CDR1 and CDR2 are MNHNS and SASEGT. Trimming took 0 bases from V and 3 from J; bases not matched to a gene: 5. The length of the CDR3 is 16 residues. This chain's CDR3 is CASSEALTGNNQPQHF. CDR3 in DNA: TGTGCCAGCAGTGAAGCGCTGACAGGGAACAATCAGCCCCAGCATTTT.